One and the same sample provided the 29 T cell receptor beta chains below, sequenced in a study of T cells in women clearing cervical HPV infection. Method: immunoSEQ multiplex PCR; TCRdb's copy keeps in-frame clones and lacks some. This listing includes about 30,000 clones. The source material was blood buffy coat. All receptors derive from a woman between 18 and 75 years old with a cervical HPV16 infection that either progressed to CIN3+ or cleared (not recorded which).

About this clone: From the germline J gene comes the end of the CDR3, since the read stops 3 residues before it. The genes are TRBV5-1 and TRBJ2-3; D ambiguous. The CDR3 length is 16 residues. Germline CDR1 and CDR2: SGHRS and YFSETQ. The sequenced part of the CDR3 DNA is TGCGCCAGCAGCTCGGCAGGTAGAATCGAGGTAGAGACG. It specifies CASSSAGRIEVET. The entire CDR3 sequence reads CASSSAGRIEVETQYF.

Worth noting for this clone: The read finishes 3 residues shy of the CDR3 end, and the germline J gene is used to complete it. The rearrangement links TRBV7-2 to TRBJ1-1, with TRBD1 matching over 7 bases. Unmatched junction bases numbered 3, after V lost 4 bases and J lost 4 bases. Per the germline V gene, CDR1 is SGHTA and CDR2 is FQGNSA. CDR3 length: 13 amino acids. The sequenced part of the CDR3 DNA is TGTGCCAGCAGCTCCTCAGGGGGCACTGAA. The encoded protein is CASSSSGGTE. The whole CDR3 protein is CASSSSGGTEAFF.

To note about this clone: The sequenced fragment ends 3 residues before the CDR3 boundary, so the rest is inferred from the germline J gene. The genes are TRBV11-2 and TRBJ2-7, with 7 bases identical to TRBD2. Per germline, CDR1 SGHAT and CDR2 FQNNGV. The CDR3 consists of 14 residues. V gave up 8 bases and J gave up 4 bases; unmatched junction bases: 11. This CDR3 is CASGPGEGRYEQYF. CDR3 DNA (partial): TGTGCCAGCGGCCCGGGGGAGGGGAGGTACGAG.

The part of the CDR3 DNA that was read is TGTGCCAGCAGCTCCGGGACTAGCAACTCCTACAATGAG. It encodes CASSSGTSNSYNE. The full CDR3 sequence reads CASSSGTSNSYNEQFF. This chain joins TRBV5-4 and TRBJ2-1, with 9 bases fitting TRBD2. With the read ending 3 residues before the CDR3 end, the germline J gene is used to fill in that end. The V gene end was trimmed by 3 bases and the J gene end by 0 bases; junction bases not matched to a gene: 4. The CDR3 has 16 residues. CDR1 is SGHNT, CDR2 YYREEE, per germline (reference sequence).

On this clone: The read finishes 3 residues shy of the CDR3 end, and the germline J gene is used to complete it. This chain joins TRBV19 and TRBJ2-1; 9 nucleotides align to TRBD2. CDR3 size: 16 residues. V lost 0 bases, J lost 4 bases, and 4 bases stayed unmatched. In germline, CDR1 is LNHDA, CDR2 SQIVND (reference sequence). The covered CDR3 bases are TGTGCCAGTAGTATAGATCCTAGCGGGGATTACAATGAG. This gives the protein CASSIDPSGDYNE. The entire CDR3 sequence reads CASSIDPSGDYNEQFF.

On this clone: The read gets to within 3 residues of the CDR3 end, and the germline J gene fills in the rest. The rearrangement joins TRBV5-1 to TRBJ2-7, with 11 bases identical to TRBD1. CDR3 size: 15 residues. V dropped 0 bases and J dropped 5; count of bases not matched to a gene: 4. Germline V gene lookup returns CDR1 SGHRS and CDR2 YFSETQ. CDR3 DNA, as far as it was read: TGCGCCAGCAGCTTGGGGACAGGGGGCCTCCACGAG. Protein sequence: CASSLGTGGLHE. The CDR3 reads in full as CASSLGTGGLHEQYF. Full variable domain (missing parts from reference TRBV5-1 and TRBJ2-7): KAGVTQTPRYLIKTRGQQVTLSCSPISGHRSVSWYQQTPGQGLQFLFEYFSETQRNKGNFPGRFSGRQFSNSRSEMNVSTLELGDSALYLCASSLGTGGLHEQYFGPGTRLTVT.

Notes on this clone: Sequencing ends 3 residues short of the CDR3 end; the germline J gene provides the rest. V and J are TRBV7-3 and TRBJ1-5; possible D gene TRBD1, 6 bases. This CDR3 is built from 19 residues. V was cut by 1 base and J by 0 bases, with 19 bases left in between. Per the germline V gene, CDR1 is SGHTA and CDR2 is FQGTGA. CDR3 DNA, as far as it was read: TGTGCCAGCAGCTTAAGACAGGCCATCTTCGAGGATAGCAATCAGCCC. The encoded protein is CASSLRQAIFEDSNQP. The full CDR3 reads CASSLRQAIFEDSNQPQHF.

About this clone: The read comes to an end 3 residues before the CDR3 does, leaving the germline J gene to fill in the end. The chain recombines TRBV5-6 with TRBJ1-2, with 10 bases identical to TRBD1. This CDR3 is 13 amino acids long. Germline CDR1 and CDR2: SGHDT and YYEEEE. The CDR3 region is CASSRQGAYDYTF. The CDR3 DNA, read in part, is TGTGCCAGCAGCCGACAGGGGGCCTACGAC. Looking up the rest from reference TRBV5-6 and TRBJ1-2 gives the full variable domain: DAGVTQSPTHLIKTRGQQVTLRCSPKSGHDTVSWYQQALGQGPQFIFQYYEEEERQRGNFPDRFSGHQFPNYSSELNVNALLLGDSALYLCASSRQGAYDYTFGSGTRLTVV.

In regard to this clone: The read stops 3 residues short of the end of the CDR3; the missing end is completed from the germline J gene. This sequence joins TRBV20-1 and TRBJ1-4; D is undetermined. V dropped 5 bases and J dropped 3 bases, with 7 bases sitting between them. The CDR3 spans 12 residues. Per germline, CDR1 DFQATT and CDR2 SNEGSKA (reference sequence). The part of the CDR3 DNA that was read is TGCAGTGCTGCGGGCCCTAATGAAAAA. As protein: CSAAGPNEK. The full-length CDR3 reads as CSAAGPNEKLFF.

A word on this clone: The CDR3 end lies 3 residues beyond the end of the read and is filled in from the germline J gene. The chain couples TRBV2 to TRBJ2-3; 11 bases fit TRBD2. CDR1 is SNHLY and CDR2 is FYNNEI in the germline V gene. V shed 6 bases and J 6 bases; nucleotides not matched to a gene: 11. This CDR3 is 16 amino acids long. CDR3 DNA, as far as it was read: TGTGCCAGCAGCGATAACGTAGCGGGGGGGTCGGATACG. It translates to CASSDNVAGGSDT. The whole CDR3 sequence reads CASSDNVAGGSDTQYF.

With respect to this clone: Read sequence stops 3 residues before the CDR3 end, and the germline J gene provides the missing end. The V and J genes are TRBV7-2 and TRBJ1-2; 7 nucleotides line up with TRBD1. This CDR3 comprises 15 residues. Looked up from germline, CDR1 is SGHTA and CDR2 is FQGNSA. J gave up 2 bases and V 3 bases, and 6 bases lay outside the gene matches. Incomplete CDR3 DNA: TGTGCCAGCAGCTTGACCGGGACAGACAACTATGGC. Protein: CASSLTGTDNYG. The CDR3 in its entirety is CASSLTGTDNYGYTF.

Regarding this clone: Coverage ceases 3 residues before the CDR3 finishes, and the germline J gene fills in the end. The genes are TRBV29-1 and TRBJ2-7; D tentatively fits TRBD1 or TRBD2 (5 bases each). CDR3 length: 13 amino acids. V lost 3 bases, J lost 3 bases, and 12 bases lay in between. The germline CDR1 and CDR2 sequences are SQVTM and ANQGSEA. The DNA read from the CDR3 is TGCAGCGTTGAGCTCCCAGGGAGCTACGAG. Translating gives CSVELPGSYE. In full, the CDR3 reads CSVELPGSYEQYF.

With regard to this clone: The DNA ends 3 residues before the CDR3 does, and the rest of the CDR3 is filled in from the germline J gene. This chain links TRBV19 with TRBJ1-6, with 10 bases fitting TRBD1. Trimming removed 6 bases from V and 0 bases from J; junction bases left unmatched: 8. In germline, CDR1 is LNHDA, CDR2 SQIVND (reference sequence). The CDR3 sequence is 18 residues long. CDR3 DNA (partial): TGTGCCAGTAGCAAGACAGGGGGCAGAAGCTCCTATAATTCACCC. It codes for CASSKTGGRSSYNSP. In full, the CDR3 is CASSKTGGRSSYNSPLHF. Variable domain in full (rest from reference TRBV19 and TRBJ1-6): DGGITQSPKYLFRKEGQNVTLSCEQNLNHDAMYWYRQDPGQGLRLIYYSQIVNDFQKGDIAEGYSVSREKKESFPLTVTSAQKNPTAFYLCASSKTGGRSSYNSPLHFGNGTRLTVT.

On this clone: The sequenced fragment ends 3 residues before the CDR3 boundary, so the rest is inferred from the germline J gene. The chain is built from TRBV18 and TRBJ1-5; 8 nucleotides align to TRBD1. Germline-derived CDR1 and CDR2 are KGHSH and LQKENI. CDR3 length: 14 residues. J lost 7 bases, V lost 4 bases, and 6 bases had no gene match. The CDR3 sequence is CASSLSGQAQPQHF. Incomplete CDR3 DNA: TGTGCCAGCTCACTATCGGGACAGGCCCAGCCC.

With regard to this clone: Coverage ceases 3 residues before the CDR3 finishes, and the germline J gene fills in the end. The chain couples TRBV19 to TRBJ2-7; TRBD2 aligns across 12 bases. The germline gives CDR1 LNHDA, CDR2 SQIVND (reference sequence). V trimming: 8 bases; J trimming: 6 bases; junction bases outside the gene matches: 8. The CDR3 contains 14 residues. The covered CDR3 bases are TGTGCCAGTTCCAGACTAGCGGGAGTAACCGAG. Translated, it gives CASSRLAGVTE. The whole CDR3 sequence is CASSRLAGVTEQYF.

In the case of this clone: The read halts 3 residues ahead of the CDR3 end, with the missing end drawn from the germline J gene. The rearrangement links TRBV11-1 to TRBJ2-3; possibly TRBD2 for D (5 bases). The germline V gene has CDR1 SGHAT and CDR2 FQDESV (reference sequence). This CDR3 region has 13 residues. CDR3 sequence: CASSPVSGETQYF. The CDR3 bases that were read are TGTGCCAGCAGCCCCGTCAGCGGAGAGACG.

Worth noting for this clone: The read terminates 3 residues before the CDR3 end, so the remaining end is supplied by the germline J gene. This chain joins TRBV20-1 and TRBJ1-5; a weak D match, TRBD1 (5 bases). V lost 3 bases and J 7 bases, leaving 16 bases between the germline ends. Germline CDR1 DFQATT, CDR2 SNEGSKA (reference sequence). This CDR3 contains 14 residues. The chain's CDR3 is CSASGGGIGQPQHF. CDR3 bases read: TGCAGTGCTAGCGGGGGGGGGATAGGCCAGCCC.

On this clone: Read data end 3 residues before the CDR3 end; the end is taken from the germline J gene. This chain uses TRBV12-3 or TRBV12-4 with TRBJ2-2; the match to TRBD1 covers 8 bases. The CDR3 is 15 residues long. The junction had 7 bases not matched to a gene; V was cut back by 3 bases and J by 7 bases. The CDR3 bases that were read are TGTGCCAGCAGTTTTAGCCAGGGGGCAGTCGGGGAG. This translates into CASSFSQGAVGE. The whole CDR3 region reads CASSFSQGAVGELFF.

About this clone itself: The read stops 3 residues short of the end of the CDR3; the missing end is completed from the germline J gene. V usage is TRBV5-1 and J usage is TRBJ1-1, with TRBD1 matching over 7 bases. CDR1 and CDR2 (germline): SGHRS, YFSETQ. V was pared by 3 bases and J by 7 bases, with 6 bases of the junction left unmatched. CDR3 length equals 13 residues. The chain's CDR3 is CASSSYRGGEAFF. The sequenced part of the CDR3 DNA is TGCGCCAGCAGCTCCTACAGGGGAGGTGAA. The whole variable domain, filled in from reference TRBV5-1 and TRBJ1-1, reads KAGVTQTPRYLIKTRGQQVTLSCSPISGHRSVSWYQQTPGQGLQFLFEYFSETQRNKGNFPGRFSGRQFSNSRSEMNVSTLELGDSALYLCASSSYRGGEAFFGQGTRLTVV.

Remarks on this clone: Read sequence stops 3 residues before the CDR3 end, and the germline J gene provides the missing end. The chain joins TRBV4-1 to TRBJ2-7; TRBD1 matches 10 bases. Germline CDR1 is MGHRA and CDR2 is YSYEKL. The CDR3 runs 14 residues. With V trimmed by 4 bases and J by 6 bases, 6 bases remained unmatched. The sequenced CDR3 bases are TGCGCCAGCAGCCTAGGGGACAGGGGAGGCGAG. Residues: CASSLGDRGGE. The CDR3 as a whole reads CASSLGDRGGEQYF.

To note about this clone: The germline gene is not matched at one end of the junction; a read error may be the cause. The CDR3 end is not reached by the read, which stops 3 residues before it; the germline J gene fills it in. The rearrangement links TRBV19 to TRBJ2-7; 7 bases are a match to TRBD1. The CDR3 loop spans 14 amino acids. Per the germline V gene, CDR1 is LNHDA and CDR2 is SQIVND (reference sequence). CDR3 bases read: TGTGCCCGTAGGATACTCCAAGGGGGCGGCGAG. This codes for CARRILQGGGE. The whole CDR3 protein reads CARRILQGGGEQYF. The full variable domain, completed using reference TRBV19 and TRBJ2-7, is DGGITQSPKYLFRKEGQNVTLSCEQNLNHDAMYWYRQDPGQGLRLIYYSQIVNDFQKGDIAEGYSVSREKKESFPLTVTSAQKNPTAFYLCARRILQGGGEQYFGPGTRLTVT.

A word on this clone: The read terminates 3 residues ahead of where the CDR3 ends, so the germline J gene completes it. This chain links TRBV7-3 with TRBJ1-2; D call uncertain. The germline CDR1 and CDR2 sequences are SGHTA and FQGTGA. The CDR3 spans 14 residues. Partial CDR3 DNA: TGTGCCAGCAGCTTAGCGGGAGAAACAGATACC. It encodes CASSLAGETDT. The CDR3 as a whole reads CASSLAGETDTYTF.

Worth noting for this clone: The CDR3 end lies 3 residues beyond the end of the read and is filled in from the germline J gene. The V gene is TRBV19, the J gene TRBJ2-3; possible D gene TRBD1, 6 bases. CDR3 size: 14 residues. Germline V gene lookup returns CDR1 LNHDA and CDR2 SQIVND (reference sequence). The V end lost 8 bases, the J end lost 2 bases, and 14 bases lay between the germline ends. CDR3 DNA (partial): TGTGCCAGTTTACAGGGCCGGGACACAGATACG. Protein sequence: CASLQGRDTDT. The entire CDR3 is CASLQGRDTDTQYF.

Of note for this clone: The read halts 3 residues ahead of the CDR3 end, with the missing end drawn from the germline J gene. The chain joins TRBV7-9 to TRBJ2-7; 8 nucleotides align to TRBD1. Germline V gives CDR1 SEHNR, CDR2 FQNEAQ (reference sequence). Losses at the gene ends were 4 bases for V and 2 bases for J; bases not matched to a gene: 7. The CDR3 is 15 residues long. The CDR3 bases that were read are TGTGCCAGCAGCTCCGGGGACAGGAAACCCTACGAG. This codes for CASSSGDRKPYE. The CDR3 in its entirety is CASSSGDRKPYEQYF.

Regarding this clone: The read ends 3 residues early relative to the CDR3; the germline J gene fills the gap. The chain joins TRBV7-9 to TRBJ1-4, with 8 bases lining up with TRBD1. CDR3 length: 14 residues. Trimming cost V 3 bases and J 7 bases; bases outside gene matches: 4. CDR1 SEHNR and CDR2 FQNEAQ come from the germline V gene (reference sequence). The chain's CDR3 is CASSFTGGGEKLFF. The sequenced CDR3 bases are TGTGCCAGCAGCTTTACAGGGGGAGGTGAAAAA.

With regard to this clone: The CDR3 end falls 3 residues outside the read, so it is completed with the germline J gene. This chain links TRBV9 with TRBJ2-5, with D maybe TRBD1 (5 bases). The CDR3 has 14 residues. Trimming removed 4 bases from V and 5 bases from J, with 15 bases in between. CDR1 and CDR2 (germline): SGDLS, YYNGEE. Here the CDR3 reads CASSPEQGWETQYF. The sequenced CDR3 bases are TGTGCCAGCAGCCCAGAGCAGGGCTGGGAGACC.

About this clone: The read ends 3 residues early relative to the CDR3; the germline J gene fills the gap. This chain joins TRBV7-9 and TRBJ1-1, with 9 positions matching TRBD1. Looked up from germline, CDR1 is SEHNR and CDR2 is FQNEAQ (reference sequence). This CDR3 has 14 residues. Losses at the gene ends were 3 bases for V and 5 bases for J; bases not matched to a gene: 4. The CDR3 sequence: CASSLTTGGTEAFF. The CDR3 DNA, read in part, is TGTGCCAGCAGCTTGACGACAGGGGGGACTGAA.

On this clone: Read sequence stops 3 residues before the CDR3 end, and the germline J gene provides the missing end. The chain combines TRBV20-1 with TRBJ2-1; D perhaps matches TRBD1 (5 bases). The CDR3 extends over 13 amino acids. Germline values: CDR1 DFQATT, CDR2 SNEGSKA (reference sequence). V dropped 6 bases and J dropped 6 bases, with 15 bases sitting between them. The sequenced CDR3 bases are TGCAGTGCCCAGGGAAGGGGTCCCAATGAG. Translated: CSAQGRGPNE. The CDR3, in full, reads CSAQGRGPNEQFF.

Notes on this clone: Read coverage stops 3 residues before the CDR3 terminus; the germline J gene supplies the remainder. In the same sample, other DNA sequences code for this CDR3. The rearrangement uses TRBV5-1 and TRBJ2-2, with 14 bases that match TRBD2. Germline trimming cut 2 bases from V and 9 bases from J; bases unmatched to any gene: 12. The V gene's germline CDR1 is SGHRS and CDR2 YFSETQ. The CDR3 is made up of 18 amino acids. The CDR3 sequence: CASSFNERLAGGGRELFF. Incomplete CDR3 DNA: TGCGCCAGCAGCTTCAACGAACGACTAGCGGGAGGGGGACGGGAG.